Following are 21 T cell receptor beta chains from one sample sequenced in a study of CD8+CD57+ T cells in acquired aplastic anemia. Genomic DNA, serving as template, underwent TCR beta VDJ and CDR3 profiling. TCRdb ran MiXCR on the reads and lists one entry per CDR3 protein. The data hold some 130,000 distinct CDR3 sequences, with less than 45% observed a single time. The sample was sorted CD4+, CD8+, or CD8+CD57+ T cells (not recorded which) from PBMCs. The receptors were sampled from a human donor in good health, serving as a control.

This clonotype was counted at least ten times. This chain uses TRBV7-2 with TRBJ2-3; TRBD2 is a possible D gene (7 bases). The germline V gene has CDR1 SGHTA and CDR2 FQGNSA. The CDR3 extends over 15 amino acids. With 2 bases removed from V and 1 base from J, the gap between germline ends came to 10 bases. This CDR3 is CASSLWGGRTDTQYF. The CDR3 region has the DNA TGTGCCAGCAGCTTATGGGGGGGCCGCACAGATACGCAGTATTTT.

This chain connects TRBV10-3 to TRBJ2-7; TRBD1 aligns across 9 bases. V lost 3 bases, J lost 6 bases, and 6 bases stayed unmatched. CDR3 length: 14 amino acids. CDR1 is ENHRY, CDR2 SYGVKD, per germline. CDR3 amino acids: CAISDGTGTPEQYF. The CDR3 region has the DNA TGTGCCATCAGTGATGGGACAGGGACTCCCGAGCAGTACTTC.

This clonotype showed up many times. The chain couples TRBV20-1 to TRBJ1-2, with a tentative D call TRBD1 (6 bases). The CDR3 loop spans 12 amino acids. The V end was cut by 5 bases, the J end by 4 bases, with 11 bases between. CDR1 is DFQATT and CDR2 is SNEGSKA in the germline V gene (reference sequence). This CDR3 is CSAFRGGYGYTF. The CDR3 DNA sequence: TGCAGTGCTTTCAGGGGTGGCTATGGCTACACCTTC.

This clonotype was found many times. The rearrangement uses TRBV6-1 and TRBJ2-7; 7 bases match TRBD1. In germline, CDR1 is MNHNS, CDR2 SASEGT. J gave up 2 bases and V 4 bases, and 8 bases lay outside the gene matches. The CDR3 contains 15 residues. CDR3 sequence reads: CASSVHLDRAYEQYF. The CDR3 DNA follows: TGTGCCAGCAGTGTTCACCTCGACAGGGCCTACGAGCAGTACTTC.

The chain employs TRBV7-2 and TRBJ1-2; no firm D call. The length of the CDR3 is 13 residues. V lost 5 bases and J lost 4, with 11 bases in between. The germline CDR1 and CDR2 sequences are SGHTA and FQGNSA. The CDR3, as DNA: TGTGCCAGCAGCCCGTCGGCGTTCTATGGCTACACCTTC. This gives the protein CASSPSAFYGYTF. Filled out from reference TRBV7-2 and TRBJ1-2, the complete variable domain reads GAGVSQSPSNKVTEKGKDVELRCDPISGHTALYWYRQSLGQGLEFLIYFQGNSAPDKSGLPSDRFSAERTGGSVSTLTIQRTQQEDSAVYLCASSPSAFYGYTFGSGTRLTVV.

The J gene is TRBJ2-7, the V gene TRBV2; D ambiguous. The CDR3 has 13 amino acids. Germline V gene sequence: CDR1 SNHLY, CDR2 FYNNEI. Trimming removed 2 bases from V and 2 bases from J, with 7 bases in between. This chain's CDR3 is CASSEWHAYEQYF. The CDR3 DNA reads as TGTGCCAGCAGTGAATGGCATGCCTACGAGCAGTACTTC. The full variable domain, completed using reference TRBV2 and TRBJ2-7, is EPEVTQTPSHQVTQMGQEVILRCVPISNHLYFYWYRQILGQKVEFLVSFYNNEISEKSEIFDDQFSVERPDGSNFTLKIRSTKLEDSAMYFCASSEWHAYEQYFGPGTRLTVT.

This clonotype showed up just a few times. Sequence at one end of the junction differs from germline and may be a read error. The V and J genes are TRBV5-6 and TRBJ2-6, with 10 positions matching TRBD1. Germline V gene data show CDR1 as SGHDT and CDR2 as YYEEEE. The CDR3 runs 16 residues. The CDR3 spells CTSSGQGEVGANVLAF. DNA for the CDR3: TGTACCAGCAGCGGACAGGGGGAGGTTGGGGCCAACGTCCTGGCTTTC. Variable domain in full (rest from reference TRBV5-6 and TRBJ2-6): DAGVTQSPTHLIKTRGQQVTLRCSPKSGHDTVSWYQQALGQGPQFIFQYYEEEERQRGNFPDRFSGHQFPNYSSELNVNALLLGDSALYLCTSSGQGEVGANVLAFGAGSRLTVL.

This clonotype came up a few times. The V gene is TRBV29-1, the J gene TRBJ2-7, with D perhaps matching TRBD1 or TRBD2 (5 bases each). With 4 bases removed from V and 3 bases from J, the gap between germline ends came to 13 bases. The CDR3 has 13 residues. The germline gives CDR1 SQVTM, CDR2 ANQGSEA. In DNA, the CDR3 is TGCAGCGTTGGATCCGGGGCCATCTACGAGCAGTACTTC. Its protein product is CSVGSGAIYEQYF.

The rearrangement links TRBV20-1 to TRBJ2-1, with a weak D call TRBD1 (6 bases). The CDR3 has 13 amino acids. The V and J ends lost 4 bases and 1 base respectively, with 8 bases between them. Germline CDR1 reads DFQATT; CDR2 reads SNEGSKA (reference sequence). Here the CDR3 reads CSATGVSYNEQFF. Here the CDR3 DNA reads TGCAGTGCTACAGGGGTTTCCTACAATGAGCAGTTCTTC.

J is TRBJ1-3 and V is TRBV24-1, with a possible D match to TRBD1 (6 bases). The germline gives CDR1 KGHDR, CDR2 SFDVKD. V lost 3 bases and J lost 6, with 14 bases in between. The CDR3 consists of 15 residues. The CDR3, as DNA: TGTGCCACCAGTGATGCGACAGGCGCCGCAAACACCATATATTTT. Translation: CATSDATGAANTIYF.

This clonotype occurred many times. The chain couples TRBV7-8 to TRBJ1-1; TRBD1 matches 8 bases. V was pared by 1 base and J by 0 bases, with 7 bases of the junction left unmatched. Germline CDR1 reads SGHVS; CDR2 reads FQNEAQ. The CDR3 totals 17 residues. The CDR3 bases are TGTGCCAGCAGCTTAGTCGGGACAGGAATCATGAACACTGAAGCTTTCTTT. Protein: CASSLVGTGIMNTEAFF.

This clonotype was detected many times. The J gene is TRBJ1-1, the V gene TRBV10-3, with D unclear. Germline loops: CDR1 ENHRY, CDR2 SYGVKD. CDR3 length equals 12 residues. Deletions cut 3 bases from V and 1 base from J, with 3 bases between. The CDR3 spells CAISETNTEAFF. The CDR3 DNA follows: TGTGCCATCAGTGAAACGAACACTGAAGCTTTCTTT.

The gene calls are TRBV6-5 and TRBJ2-3; 7 positions match TRBD2. V dropped 4 bases and J dropped 8; count of bases not matched to a gene: 6. Germline CDR1 and CDR2: MNHEY and SVGAGI. There are 13 residues in the CDR3. DNA for the CDR3: TGTGCCAGCAGTTGGGCGGGGGATGGTACGCAGTATTTT. Translated, it gives CASSWAGDGTQYF.

This clonotype was recorded many times. The gene calls are TRBV19 and TRBJ1-6, with 7 bases that match TRBD1. Germline lookup yields CDR1 LNHDA and CDR2 SQIVND (reference sequence). The CDR3 spans 13 residues. The junction had 2 bases not matched to a gene; V was cut back by 4 bases and J by 8 bases. The CDR3 region is CASSNTGDSPLHF. The CDR3 nucleotides are TGTGCCAGTAGTAATACAGGGGATTCACCCCTCCACTTT.

The chain joins TRBV20-1 to TRBJ2-1, with TRBD1 matching 10 bases. The CDR3 is 16 residues long. Germline V gene lookup returns CDR1 DFQATT and CDR2 SNEGSKA (reference sequence). Trimming cost V 0 bases and J 7 bases; bases outside gene matches: 9. The CDR3 sequence: CSARDSGTGVPNEQFF. Written as DNA, the CDR3 is TGCAGTGCTAGAGATAGCGGGACAGGGGTACCTAATGAGCAGTTCTTC.

This clonotype was detected ten times or more. The chain combines TRBV11-2 with TRBJ2-1; TRBD2 agrees at 8 bases. Germline V gene data show CDR1 as SGHAT and CDR2 as FQNNGV. V was pared by 4 bases and J by 8 bases, with 16 bases of the junction left unmatched. The CDR3 runs 17 residues. This CDR3 reads CASSSPGKLAGKHEQFF. Written as DNA, the CDR3 is TGTGCCAGCAGCTCGCCGGGGAAGTTAGCGGGAAAACATGAGCAGTTCTTC.

The rearrangement joins TRBV24-1 to TRBJ1-5, with D perhaps TRBD1 (5 bases). Trimming removed 0 bases at V and 4 bases at J, with 12 bases between. The CDR3 has 16 amino acids. Looked up from germline, CDR1 is KGHDR and CDR2 is SFDVKD. The CDR3 nucleotides read TGTGCCACCAGTGATTTGCAAGGGACGCCAAATCAGCCCCAGCATTTT. Amino acid sequence: CATSDLQGTPNQPQHF.

This clonotype was seen ten or more times. The genes are TRBV7-9 and TRBJ2-3; D is perhaps TRBD2 (5 bases). Germline lookup yields CDR1 SEHNR and CDR2 FQNEAQ (reference sequence). V lost 5 bases, J lost 7 bases, and 10 bases lay in between. The CDR3 covers 12 residues. CDR3 region: CASSPEGHTQYF. As DNA, the CDR3 is TGTGCCAGCAGCCCCGAGGGCCATACGCAGTATTTT.

This clonotype appeared many times. This chain links TRBV7-2 with TRBJ1-2; 7 positions agree with TRBD1. Unmatched junction bases numbered 1, after V lost 4 bases and J lost 2 bases. The CDR3 extends over 13 amino acids. Germline values: CDR1 SGHTA, CDR2 FQGNSA. CDR3 bases: TGTGCCAGCAGCTCCAGGGGGAACTATGGCTACACCTTC. Its translation: CASSSRGNYGYTF.

A note on this clonotype: This may be a read error: a much more frequent sequence differs by one nucleotide. The genes are TRBV29-1 and TRBJ2-5, with D possibly TRBD1 on 6 matching bases. Trimming took off 6 bases at V and 1 base at J, with 9 bases between the two ends. Germline CDR1 SQVTM, CDR2 ANQGSEA. The CDR3 covers 12 residues. The chain's CDR3 is CSVRGSQETQYF. CDR3 DNA sequence: TGCAGCGTAAGGGGGAGCCAAGAGACCCAGTACTTC.

The chain links TRBV10-3 to TRBJ2-5, with TRBD1 matching over 10 bases. The junction had 1 base not matched to a gene; V was cut back by 6 bases and J by 3 bases. The CDR3 is made up of 13 amino acids. The V gene's germline CDR1 is ENHRY and CDR2 SYGVKD. CDR3 amino acids: CAISGTGEETQYF. CDR3 nucleotides: TGTGCCATCAGCGGGACAGGGGAAGAGACCCAGTACTTC.